The 2 T cell receptor beta chains reported below all come from one sample, sequenced in a study of a mutant IDH1 vaccine in newly diagnosed glioma. TCRdb's copy holds only in-frame clones and misses some; the assay was immunoSEQ multiplex PCR. Of around 42,000 clones detected, roughly 85% appear once; the ten largest clones hold approximately 1.5%. These TCRs' antigens remain unknown. Time point of the sample: week 5, during vaccination. In the vaccine, a single dose held 300 ug of the mutant IDH1 20-mer peptide, along with topical imiquimod. The sample in question was PBMCs, obtained from a glioma patient whose treatment included an IDH1 peptide vaccine. Receptor source: a man in his forties or fifties with glioma.

This clone has a single count. The rearrangement links TRBV6-5 to TRBJ2-5; 9 bases map to TRBD1. The J call may be incorrect, as the DNA end agrees better with TRBJ2-7. Germline CDR1 and CDR2: MNHEY and SVGAGI. The CDR3 is 15 residues long. CDR3 amino acids: CASSYSATGGYEQYF. Written as DNA, the CDR3 is TGTGCCAGCAGTTACTCGGCGACAGGGGGCTACGAGCAGTACTTC.

The chain uses TRBV6-5 and TRBJ2-5; D remains unclear. Per germline, CDR1 MNHEY and CDR2 SVGAGI. This CDR3 is 14 amino acids long. V was shortened by 6 bases and J by 2 bases, with 13 bases between the two germline ends. CDR3 protein: CASRTGWGQETQYF. The CDR3 DNA reads TGTGCCAGCAGGACCGGGTGGGGACAAGAGACCCAGTACTTC.